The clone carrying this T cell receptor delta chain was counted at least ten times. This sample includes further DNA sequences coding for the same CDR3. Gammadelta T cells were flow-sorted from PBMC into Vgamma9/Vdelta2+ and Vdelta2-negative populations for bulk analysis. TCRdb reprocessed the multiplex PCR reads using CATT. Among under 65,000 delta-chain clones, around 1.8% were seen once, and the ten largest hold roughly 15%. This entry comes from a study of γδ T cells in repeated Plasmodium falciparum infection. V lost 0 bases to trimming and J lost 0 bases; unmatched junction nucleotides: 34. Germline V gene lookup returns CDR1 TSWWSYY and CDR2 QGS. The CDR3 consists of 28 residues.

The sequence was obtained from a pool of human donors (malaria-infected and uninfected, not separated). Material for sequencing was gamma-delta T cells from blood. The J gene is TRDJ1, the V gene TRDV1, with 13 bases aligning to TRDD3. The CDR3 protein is CALGELPAAFLRFGLGDTPSRYTDKLIF. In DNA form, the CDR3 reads TGTGCTCTTGGGGAACTACCCGCGGCCTTCCTACGTTTTGGACTGGGGGATACGCCGTCACGGTACACCGATAAACTCATCTTT.